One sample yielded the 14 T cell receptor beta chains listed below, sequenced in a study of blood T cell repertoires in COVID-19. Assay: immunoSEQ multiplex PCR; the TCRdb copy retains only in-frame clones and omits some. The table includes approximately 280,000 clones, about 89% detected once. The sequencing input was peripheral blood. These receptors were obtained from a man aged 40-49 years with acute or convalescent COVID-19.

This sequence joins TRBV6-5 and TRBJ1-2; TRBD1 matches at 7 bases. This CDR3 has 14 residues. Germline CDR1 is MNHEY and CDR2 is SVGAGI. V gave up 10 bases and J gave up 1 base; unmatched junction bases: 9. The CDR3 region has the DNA TGTGCCACCTTCAACAGGGGCTATAACTATGGCTACACCTTC. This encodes CATFNRGYNYGYTF.

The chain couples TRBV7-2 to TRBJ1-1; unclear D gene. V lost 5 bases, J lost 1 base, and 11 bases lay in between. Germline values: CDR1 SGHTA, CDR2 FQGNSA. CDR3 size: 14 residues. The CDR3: CASSPTLSNTEAFF. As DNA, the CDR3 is TGTGCCAGCAGCCCGACTCTATCGAACACTGAAGCTTTCTTT.

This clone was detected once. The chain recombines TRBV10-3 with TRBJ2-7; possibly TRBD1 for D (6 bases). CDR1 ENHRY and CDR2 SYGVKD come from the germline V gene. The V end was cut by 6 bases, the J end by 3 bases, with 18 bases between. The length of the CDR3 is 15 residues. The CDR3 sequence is CAISPRGGTVYEQYF. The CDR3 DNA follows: TGTGCCATCAGCCCAAGAGGGGGAACGGTCTACGAGCAGTACTTC.

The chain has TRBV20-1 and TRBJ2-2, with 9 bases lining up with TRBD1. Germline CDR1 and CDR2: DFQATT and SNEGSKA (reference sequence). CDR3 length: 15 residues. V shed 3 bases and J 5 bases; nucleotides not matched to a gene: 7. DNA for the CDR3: TGCAGTGCTAGTCCCCCGACAGGGGGAACCGGGGAGCTGTTTTTT. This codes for CSASPPTGGTGELFF.

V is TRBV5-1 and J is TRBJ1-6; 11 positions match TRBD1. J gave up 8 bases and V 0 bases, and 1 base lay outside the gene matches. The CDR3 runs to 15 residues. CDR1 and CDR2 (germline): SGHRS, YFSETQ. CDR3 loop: CASSLGGQGDSPLHF. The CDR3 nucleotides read TGCGCCAGCAGCTTGGGGGGACAGGGGGATTCACCCCTCCACTTT.

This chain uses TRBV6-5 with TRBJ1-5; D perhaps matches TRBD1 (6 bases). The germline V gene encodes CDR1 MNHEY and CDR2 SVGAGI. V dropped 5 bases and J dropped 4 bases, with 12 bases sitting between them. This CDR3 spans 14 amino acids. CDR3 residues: CASSPKDRNQPQHF. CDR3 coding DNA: TGTGCCAGCAGTCCTAAGGACAGAAATCAGCCCCAGCATTTT.

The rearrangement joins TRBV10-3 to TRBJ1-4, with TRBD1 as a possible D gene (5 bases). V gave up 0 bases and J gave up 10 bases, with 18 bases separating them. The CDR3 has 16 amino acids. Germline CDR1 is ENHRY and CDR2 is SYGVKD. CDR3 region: CAISESDEGRRGKLFF. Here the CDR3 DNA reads TGTGCCATCAGTGAGTCGGACGAGGGAAGGAGGGGAAAACTGTTTTTT.

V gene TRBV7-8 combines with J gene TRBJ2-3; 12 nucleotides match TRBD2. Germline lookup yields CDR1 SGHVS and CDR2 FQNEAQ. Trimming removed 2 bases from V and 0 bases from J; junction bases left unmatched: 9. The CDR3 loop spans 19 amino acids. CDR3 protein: CASSLRLAGAASSTDTQYF. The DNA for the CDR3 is TGTGCCAGCAGCTTAAGACTAGCGGGGGCCGCTTCTAGCACAGATACGCAGTATTTT.

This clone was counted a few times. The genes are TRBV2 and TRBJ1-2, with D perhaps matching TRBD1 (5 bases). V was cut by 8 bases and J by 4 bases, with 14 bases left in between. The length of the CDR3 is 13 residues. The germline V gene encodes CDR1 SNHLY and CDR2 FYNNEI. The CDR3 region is CASDLTDSYGYTF. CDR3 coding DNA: TGTGCCAGCGATTTGACAGACAGCTATGGCTACACCTTC.

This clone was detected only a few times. The CDR3 sequence: CASSQDSTHGYTF. In DNA form, the CDR3 reads TGTGCCAGCAGCCAGGACAGTACCCATGGCTACACCTTC. J is TRBJ1-2 and V is TRBV5-4, with D tentatively TRBD1 (6 bases). CDR3 length equals 13 residues. Per germline, CDR1 SGHNT and CDR2 YYREEE (reference sequence). The V end was cut by 4 bases, the J end by 6 bases, with 13 bases between. Together with reference TRBV5-4 and TRBJ1-2, the CDR3 gives the full variable domain: ETGVTQSPTHLIKTRGQQVTLRCSSQSGHNTVSWYQQALGQGPQFIFQYYREEENGRGNFPPRFSGLQFPNYSSELNVNALELDDSALYLCASSQDSTHGYTFGSGTRLTVV.

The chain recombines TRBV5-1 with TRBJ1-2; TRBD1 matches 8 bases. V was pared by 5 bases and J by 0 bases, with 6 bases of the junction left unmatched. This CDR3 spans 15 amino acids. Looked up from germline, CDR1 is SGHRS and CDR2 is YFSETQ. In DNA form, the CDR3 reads TGCGCCAGCAGGCGAACAGGGGGGACTAACTATGGCTACACCTTC. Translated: CASRRTGGTNYGYTF.

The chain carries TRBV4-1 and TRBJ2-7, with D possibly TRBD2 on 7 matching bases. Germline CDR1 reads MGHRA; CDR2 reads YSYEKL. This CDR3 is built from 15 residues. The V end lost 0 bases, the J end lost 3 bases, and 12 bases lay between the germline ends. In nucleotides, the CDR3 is TGCGCCAGCAGCCAAGAAGGGAGGGGGTACTACGAGCAGTACTTC. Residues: CASSQEGRGYYEQYF.

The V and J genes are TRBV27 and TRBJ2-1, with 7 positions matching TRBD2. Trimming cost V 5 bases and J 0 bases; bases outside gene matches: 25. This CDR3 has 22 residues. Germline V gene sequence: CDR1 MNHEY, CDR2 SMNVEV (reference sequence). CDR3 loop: CASSPPWGIGDYPRASYNEQFF. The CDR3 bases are TGTGCCAGCAGTCCACCTTGGGGGATAGGGGACTATCCAAGGGCCTCCTACAATGAGCAGTTCTTC.

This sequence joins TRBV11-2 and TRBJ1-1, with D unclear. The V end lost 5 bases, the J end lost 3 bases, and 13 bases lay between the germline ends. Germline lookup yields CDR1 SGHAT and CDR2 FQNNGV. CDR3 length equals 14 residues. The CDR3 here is CASSTSTGDTEAFF. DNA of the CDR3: TGTGCCAGCAGCACGTCGACCGGGGACACTGAAGCTTTCTTT.